This TCR beta chain was profiled in a study of T cell responses to AZD1222 COVID-19 vaccine. Overall study: Second-dose recipients at about 4 or about 12 weeks were treated as one pooled group.

Germline values: CDR1 LGHNA, CDR2 YSLEER. Trimming stripped 0 bases from V and 3 bases from J, with 8 bases between. The CDR3 extends over 14 amino acids. Turning to this clone: Antigen unknown.

Regarding the study as a whole: Of spike-specific TCRs, nearly half reportedly target regions left unmutated in variants.

The protocol was immunoSEQ multiplex PCR, while the TCRdb copy is restricted to in-frame clones and leaves out a portion. This table holds 75,000 to 100,000 clones, 90% found once. The starting material was peripheral blood, obtained on day 0 of AZD1222 vaccination. This TCR derives from an adult in good health. This sequence joins TRBV4-3 and TRBJ2-5; the D gene is possibly TRBD1 (6 bases). CDR3 loop: CASSQDTGKETQYF. The DNA of the CDR3 is TGCGCCAGCAGCCAAGACACAGGGAAAGAGACCCAGTACTTC.